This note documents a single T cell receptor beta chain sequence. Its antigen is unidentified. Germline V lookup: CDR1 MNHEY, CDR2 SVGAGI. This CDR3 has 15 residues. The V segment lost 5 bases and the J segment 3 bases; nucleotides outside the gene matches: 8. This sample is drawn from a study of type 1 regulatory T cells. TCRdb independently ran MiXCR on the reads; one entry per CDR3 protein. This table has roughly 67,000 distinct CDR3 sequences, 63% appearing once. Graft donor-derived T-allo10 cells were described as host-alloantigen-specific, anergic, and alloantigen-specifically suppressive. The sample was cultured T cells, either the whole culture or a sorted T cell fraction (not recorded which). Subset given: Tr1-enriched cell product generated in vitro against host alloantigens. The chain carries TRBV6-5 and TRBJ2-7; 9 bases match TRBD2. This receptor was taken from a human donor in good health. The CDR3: CASSREAGGFYEQYF. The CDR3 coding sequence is TGTGCCAGCAGTAGGGAAGCGGGAGGATTCTACGAGCAGTACTTC.